Each of the 16 T cell receptor beta chains below was sequenced from the same sample in a study of human T cells and chemical hapten exposure. Sample time point: pre-sensitization, week 0. The treatment: therapeutic diphenylcyclopropenone sensitization with weekly scalp DPC. TCRdb re-called the RACE reads through MiXCR, storing one row per CDR3 protein. Among roughly 120,000 distinct CDR3 sequences listed, roughly 13% were seen once. Sequencing was performed on whole blood, taken in connection with sensitization to the hapten diphenylcyclopropenone (DPC). These receptors were obtained from a woman under 30 with alopecia areata. Some clones in this sample may be carry-over from other donors' samples.

Many counts were recorded for this clonotype. CDR3 bases: TGCGCCAGCAGCTTCAGCGACCGCACAGATACGCAGTATTTT. Protein sequence: CASSFSDRTDTQYF. The chain couples TRBV5-1 to TRBJ2-3, with D unclear. Germline V gives CDR1 SGHRS, CDR2 YFSETQ. CDR3 length equals 14 residues. Trimming stripped 2 bases from V and 1 base from J, with 8 bases between.

This clonotype showed up many times. The chain joins TRBV7-9 to TRBJ1-1, with unresolved D. Germline CDR1 reads SEHNR; CDR2 reads FQNEAQ (reference sequence). Trimming stripped 4 bases from V and 2 bases from J, with 8 bases between. There are 13 residues in the CDR3. CDR3 sequence: CASSWGHNTEAFF. The CDR3 coding sequence is TGTGCCAGCAGCTGGGGTCATAACACTGAAGCTTTCTTT.

This clonotype came up a few times. V usage is TRBV12-3 or TRBV12-4 and J usage is TRBJ2-7; D is unresolved. The germline V and J ends were trimmed by 6 bases and 3 bases, with 6 bases remaining between them. CDR3 length equals 11 residues. The CDR3 is CASSELYEQYF. In DNA, the CDR3 is TGTGCCAGCAGCGAACTCTACGAGCAGTACTTC.

This clonotype turned up a few times. The rearrangement joins TRBV9 to TRBJ2-1, with TRBD2 matching over 9 bases. The CDR3 is made up of 16 amino acids. The germline V gene encodes CDR1 SGDLS and CDR2 YYNGEE. The V gene end was trimmed by 4 bases and the J gene end by 0 bases; junction bases not matched to a gene: 5. The CDR3 here is CASSYSGGFSYNEQFF. DNA of the CDR3: TGTGCCAGCAGCTATAGCGGGGGTTTCTCCTACAATGAGCAGTTCTTC.

V gene TRBV28 combines with J gene TRBJ1-4; TRBD1 is a possible D gene (6 bases). Germline loops: CDR1 MDHEN, CDR2 SYDVKM. V was shortened by 5 bases and J by 5 bases, with 15 bases between the two germline ends. There are 15 residues in the CDR3. The CDR3 coding sequence is TGTGCCAGCAGTGATTCAGGGGAAGGGAATGAAAAACTGTTTTTT. Residues: CASSDSGEGNEKLFF.

This clonotype appeared a few times. V is TRBV11-2 and J is TRBJ2-2; D possibly corresponds to TRBD1 (5 bases). Per germline, CDR1 SGHAT and CDR2 FQNNGV. V lost 8 bases, J lost 7 bases, and 17 bases lay in between. This CDR3 is 14 amino acids long. In nucleotides, the CDR3 is TGTGCCAGCGGTTCGCGACAGTGGGACGGGGAGCTGTTTTTT. It encodes CASGSRQWDGELFF.

The rearrangement uses TRBV20-1 and TRBJ2-7; 12 nucleotides align to TRBD2. V lost 5 bases, J lost 3 bases, and 8 bases stayed unmatched. CDR1 and CDR2 from the germline V gene are DFQATT and SNEGSKA (reference sequence). The CDR3 is 15 residues long. CDR3 sequence: CSASLLAGGLYEQYF. The CDR3 nucleotides are TGCAGTGCTTCCCTCCTAGCGGGAGGGCTCTACGAGCAGTACTTC.

This clonotype showed up many times. The rearrangement joins TRBV7-8 to TRBJ2-4; 9 positions agree with TRBD2. The CDR3 is made up of 18 amino acids. V dropped 4 bases and J dropped 0; count of bases not matched to a gene: 10. Germline CDR1 is SGHVS and CDR2 is FQNEAQ. CDR3 sequence (DNA): TGTGCCAGCAGCTCAAGTTTTAGCGGGGGCTCAGCCAAAAACATTCAGTACTTC. Residues: CASSSSFSGGSAKNIQYF. Combining the CDR3 with reference TRBV7-8 and TRBJ2-4 gives the whole variable domain GAGVSQSPRYKVAKRGQDVALRCDPISGHVSLFWYQQALGQGPEFLTYFQNEAQLDKSGLPSDRFFAERPEGSVSTLKIQRTQQEDSAVYLCASSSSFSGGSAKNIQYFGAGTRLSVL.

The chain couples TRBV12-3 or TRBV12-4 to TRBJ2-7; tentative D call: TRBD2 (5 bases). The germline V and J ends were trimmed by 3 bases and 8 bases, with 23 bases remaining between them. The CDR3 consists of 16 residues. CDR3 protein: CASSFHHTGSSLKQYF. The CDR3 region has the DNA TGTGCCAGCAGTTTTCACCACACGGGAAGTTCACTGAAGCAGTACTTC.

This chain uses TRBV10-3 with TRBJ2-1; 8 positions agree with TRBD2. CDR3 length: 14 amino acids. CDR1 and CDR2 (germline): ENHRY, SYGVKD. The trim removed 2 bases at V and 8 bases at J, leaving 5 bases unmatched. The CDR3 sequence is CAISEGTRADEQFF. DNA of the CDR3: TGTGCCATCAGTGAGGGGACTAGGGCCGATGAGCAGTTCTTC.

The V gene is TRBV20-1, the J gene TRBJ2-3; D perhaps matches TRBD2 (6 bases). Per the germline V gene, CDR1 is DFQATT and CDR2 is SNEGSKA (reference sequence). This CDR3 contains 16 residues. Trimming left V 0 bases short and J 2 bases short, with 15 bases between. CDR3 in DNA: TGCAGTGCTAGAGAGTTGGCGGGGCCATTCACAGATACGCAGTATTTT. Protein product: CSARELAGPFTDTQYF.

V is TRBV28 and J is TRBJ1-4; 10 nucleotides line up with TRBD1. This CDR3 has 15 residues. V was pared by 5 bases and J by 6 bases, with 6 bases of the junction left unmatched. Germline CDR1 is MDHEN and CDR2 is SYDVKM. The CDR3 sequence is CASSHPGTGDEKLFF. DNA for the CDR3: TGTGCCAGCAGTCATCCCGGGACAGGGGATGAAAAACTGTTTTTT.

This rearrangement joins TRBV20-1 to TRBJ2-5, with 8 nucleotides matching TRBD1. Trimming at V came to 6 bases and at J to 5 bases, leaving 8 bases not matched to a gene. The CDR3 is 13 residues long. CDR1 DFQATT and CDR2 SNEGSKA come from the germline V gene (reference sequence). The CDR3 here is CSAMGQEAETQYF. The CDR3 bases are TGCAGTGCGATGGGACAGGAGGCGGAGACCCAGTACTTC.

This clonotype has ten or more counts. As DNA, the CDR3 is TGTGCCAGCACCGGAGGGGACAGGGGGGCCACTGAAGCTTTCTTT. This translates into CASTGGDRGATEAFF. V usage is TRBV3-1 and J usage is TRBJ1-1; 11 positions agree with TRBD1. This CDR3 comprises 15 residues. V shed 7 bases and J 4 bases; nucleotides not matched to a gene: 8. From germline, CDR1 is LGHDT and CDR2 YNNKEL (reference sequence).

The table lists this clonotype with a few counts. This rearrangement joins TRBV7-6 to TRBJ1-1; no clear D gene. This CDR3 is built from 14 residues. The V gene's germline CDR1 is SGHVS and CDR2 FNYEAQ. Trimming pared 0 bases from V and 6 bases from J, leaving 11 bases between. The CDR3 bases are TGTGCCAGCAGCTTAGCAGGCACGACCCCTGAAGCTTTCTTT. This codes for CASSLAGTTPEAFF.

J is TRBJ2-5 and V is TRBV3-1, with D possibly TRBD1 on 6 matching bases. V was clipped by 4 bases and J by 1 base, with 16 bases between them. Germline assignment: CDR1 LGHDT and CDR2 YNNKEL (reference sequence). The CDR3 is made up of 16 amino acids. CDR3 amino acids: CASSPVPGHSQETQYF. In DNA form, the CDR3 reads TGTGCCAGCAGCCCGGTACCGGGACATTCCCAAGAGACCCAGTACTTC.